This TCR beta chain derives from a study of shared clonotypes between healthy human individuals. Study background: The cohort comprised a couple of women and a few men. Their ages spanned 18 to 49 years. Each donor had three CD4 naive, three CD4 memory, two CD8 naive and one CD8 memory plate. Regarding the study as a whole: Researchers sampled only blood; tissue repertoires likely differ.

The table came from immunoSEQ multiplex PCR; TCRdb's copy has only in-frame clones and leaves some out. This table has around 1,100,000 clones, 70% to 85% appearing once. Turning to this clone: Its target is unknown.

A CD45RA-negative memory subset and a CD45RA+ naive subset were separated from the CD4+ cells. With 6 bases removed from V and 0 bases from J, the gap between germline ends came to 16 bases. This CDR3 comprises 15 residues. Germline V gene sequence: CDR1 SGHRS, CDR2 YFSETQ. The rearrangement links TRBV5-1 to TRBJ2-7, with D perhaps matching TRBD2 (6 bases). This TCR was recovered from a man between 18 and 35 years old in good health. Some clones in this sample may be carry-over from other donors' samples. The sample comprised memory CD4+ T cells from PBMCs. The sample's subset: CD45RA-negative fraction. Here the CDR3 reads CASNPLGGSSYEQYF. CDR3 sequence (DNA): TGCGCCAGCAACCCATTGGGGGGAAGCTCCTACGAGCAGTACTTC.